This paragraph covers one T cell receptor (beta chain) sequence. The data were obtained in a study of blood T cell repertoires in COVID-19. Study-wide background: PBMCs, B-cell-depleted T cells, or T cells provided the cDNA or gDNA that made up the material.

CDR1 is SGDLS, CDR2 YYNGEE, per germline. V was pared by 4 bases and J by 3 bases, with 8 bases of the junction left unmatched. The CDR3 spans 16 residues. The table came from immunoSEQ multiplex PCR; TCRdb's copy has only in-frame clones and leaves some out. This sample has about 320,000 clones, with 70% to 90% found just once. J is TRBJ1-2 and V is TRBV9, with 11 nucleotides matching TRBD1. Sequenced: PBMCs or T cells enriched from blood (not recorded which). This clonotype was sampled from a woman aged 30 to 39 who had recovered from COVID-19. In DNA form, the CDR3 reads TGTGCCAGCAGCCCCACCGGGACAGGGGGGTACTATGGCTACACCTTC. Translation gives CASSPTGTGGYYGYTF. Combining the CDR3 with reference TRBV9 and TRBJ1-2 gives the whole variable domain DSGVTQTPKHLITATGQRVTLRCSPRSGDLSVYWYQQSLDQGLQFLIQYYNGEERAKGNILERFSAQQFPDLHSELNLSSLELGDSALYFCASSPTGTGGYYGYTFGSGTRLTVV.